This T cell receptor beta chain was sequenced during a study of cytomegalovirus exposure and HLA in healthy donors. Regarding donors, all were healthy bone marrow donors. Trimming left V 6 bases short and J 4 bases short, with 21 bases between. The CDR3 contains 16 residues. Germline CDR1 reads KGHSH; CDR2 reads LQKENI. Primers included in the PCR were 60 Vbeta and 13 Jbeta primers. Here immunoSEQ multiplex PCR was the method, and the copy in TCRdb shows in-frame clones only, minus some. Among about 120,000 clones listed, about 86% were seen once. This receptor was identified in a woman aged 25-40 years in good health and CMV-seronegative. The sample comprised PBMCs. The chain uses TRBV18 and TRBJ1-2, with no clear D. CDR3 bases: TGTGCCAGCTCCCAATTTACGGGTAAAGCGCTCTATGGCTACACCTTC. It yields the protein CASSQFTGKALYGYTF.